These 26 T cell receptor beta chains were all obtained from the same sample, sequenced in a study of cytomegalovirus exposure and HLA in healthy donors. 13 Jbeta primers and 60 Vbeta primers were used for the PCR. Profiling relied on immunoSEQ multiplex PCR, and the TCRdb table lists in-frame clones only, not all of them. The sample has roughly 140,000 clones, roughly 79% seen once; the top ten hold about 2.8%. Sequenced material: PBMCs. The origin of the receptors is a male donor in good health and CMV-seronegative.

The V call is TRBV7-9, the J call TRBJ2-7, with D maybe TRBD1 (6 bases). CDR3 size: 15 residues. Trimming cost V 2 bases and J 6 bases, with 17 bases left between them. From germline, CDR1 is SEHNR and CDR2 FQNEAQ (reference sequence). CDR3 in amino acids: CASSLLDQGPGEQYF. The CDR3 DNA reads as TGTGCCAGCAGCTTACTAGATCAGGGGCCCGGCGAGCAGTACTTC.

This rearrangement joins TRBV4-2 to TRBJ2-1, with 12 bases aligning to TRBD2. Trimming took 3 bases from V and 8 from J; bases not matched to a gene: 5. Per the germline V gene, CDR1 is LGHNA and CDR2 is YNFKEQ. The CDR3 loop spans 15 amino acids. CDR3 protein: CASSQETSGRHEQFF. In DNA form, the CDR3 reads TGTGCCAGCAGCCAGGAGACTAGCGGGAGACATGAGCAGTTCTTC.

The chain joins TRBV19 to TRBJ2-7, with TRBD1 matching 7 bases. The V and J ends lost 5 bases and 3 bases, in that order; junction bases with no gene match: 4. CDR3 length: 13 residues. Germline V gene lookup returns CDR1 LNHDA and CDR2 SQIVND (reference sequence). CDR3 DNA: TGTGCCAGTAGTGGGGGACAGAGCTACGAGCAGTACTTC. This translates into CASSGGQSYEQYF.

The CDR3 nucleotides read TGTGCCATCAGTCAAGCGACCGTGAACACTGAAGCTTTCTTT. Its translation is CAISQATVNTEAFF. This chain links TRBV10-3 with TRBJ1-1, with D unclear. The CDR3 is made up of 14 amino acids. The V end lost 5 bases, the J end lost 0 bases, and 10 bases lay between the germline ends. Germline CDR1 and CDR2: ENHRY and SYGVKD.

The chain uses TRBV6-6 and TRBJ2-1, with a tentative D call TRBD2 (6 bases). Trimming removed 6 bases from V and 2 bases from J, with 14 bases in between. CDR3 size: 15 residues. Germline V CDR1 and CDR2: MNHNY, SVGAGI (reference sequence). CDR3 DNA sequence: TGTGCCAGCAGCCGCTCTAGGACTACCTACAATGAGCAGTTCTTC. Its protein product is CASSRSRTTYNEQFF.

J is TRBJ2-2 and V is TRBV12-5; 7 bases are shared with TRBD1. Germline CDR1 reads LGHNT; CDR2 reads FRNRAP. V gave up 3 bases and J gave up 2 bases; unmatched junction bases: 6. The CDR3 extends over 16 amino acids. CDR3 sequence: CASGLRGGINTGELFF. DNA of the CDR3: TGTGCTAGTGGTTTAAGAGGGGGCATCAACACCGGGGAGCTGTTTTTT. Filled out from reference TRBV12-5 and TRBJ2-2, the complete variable domain reads DARVTQTPRHKVTEMGQEVTMRCQPILGHNTVFWYRQTMMQGLELLAYFRNRAPLDDSGMPKDRFSAEMPDATLATLKIQPSEPRDSAVYFCASGLRGGINTGELFFGEGSRLTVL.

This clone was observed a single time. The chain couples TRBV4-1 to TRBJ1-4; D is unclear. The CDR3 covers 16 residues. Germline lookup yields CDR1 MGHRA and CDR2 YSYEKL. With 2 bases removed from V and 4 bases from J, the gap between germline ends came to 14 bases. As DNA, the CDR3 is TGCGCCAGCAGCCAATCGGGGTCAGTGAGTAATGAAAAACTGTTTTTT. Amino acid sequence: CASSQSGSVSNEKLFF.

The J gene is TRBJ2-1, the V gene TRBV13; no reliable D call. Germline CDR1 PRHDT, CDR2 FYEKMQ (reference sequence). V dropped 5 bases and J dropped 3 bases, with 8 bases sitting between them. The CDR3 is 13 residues long. The CDR3 coding sequence is TGTGCCAGCAGCAGAAAGCTCTACAATGAGCAGTTCTTC. It codes for CASSRKLYNEQFF.

This clone was recorded once. This chain uses TRBV18 with TRBJ1-1; TRBD1 is a possible D gene (5 bases). The V gene's germline CDR1 is KGHSH and CDR2 LQKENI. The V and J ends lost 4 bases and 0 bases respectively, with 21 bases between them. This CDR3 region has 18 residues. CDR3 DNA sequence: TGTGCCAGCTCACGAGATGGCAGGCAGGGCAATCTGAACACTGAAGCTTTCTTT. Translating it yields CASSRDGRQGNLNTEAFF.

This chain connects TRBV7-9 to TRBJ2-1; 9 nucleotides line up with TRBD2. The CDR3 contains 16 residues. The J segment lost 9 bases and the V segment lost 5 bases, leaving 14 bases of the junction unmatched. Germline assignment: CDR1 SEHNR and CDR2 FQNEAQ (reference sequence). This chain's CDR3 is CASSPPGAGGSVEQFF. For the CDR3, the DNA is TGTGCCAGCAGCCCCCCTGGAGCGGGAGGTAGCGTTGAGCAGTTCTTC.

The chain combines TRBV7-2 with TRBJ2-7, with TRBD1 as a possible D gene (5 bases). Germline loops: CDR1 SGHTA, CDR2 FQGNSA. V was cut by 0 bases and J by 0 bases, with 15 bases left in between. The CDR3 totals 17 residues. The CDR3 sequence: CASSLAGWGGSSYEQYF. CDR3 nucleotides: TGTGCCAGCAGCTTAGCGGGATGGGGCGGAAGCTCCTACGAGCAGTACTTC.

Regarding this clone: The germline gene is not matched at one end of the junction; a read error may be the cause. The CDR3 here is CPSSIQGQGINEQFF. CDR3 in DNA: TGTCCCAGCAGCATTCAGGGACAGGGTATTAATGAGCAGTTCTTC. The chain employs TRBV5-6 and TRBJ2-1, with 9 bases matching TRBD1. This CDR3 has 15 amino acids. Germline V gives CDR1 SGHDT, CDR2 YYEEEE.

The chain links TRBV19 to TRBJ1-2; 11 bases map to TRBD1. J gave up 4 bases and V 6 bases, and 4 bases lay outside the gene matches. CDR3 size: 14 residues. The germline V gene has CDR1 LNHDA and CDR2 SQIVND (reference sequence). The CDR3 coding sequence is TGTGCCAGTAGATCCGGGACAGGGGGCTATGGCTACACCTTC. Protein: CASRSGTGGYGYTF.

The V and J genes are TRBV29-1 and TRBJ2-5; 7 nucleotides align to TRBD2. The CDR3 extends over 15 amino acids. V shed 3 bases, J shed 4 bases, and the junction held 11 bases outside the gene matches. Looked up from germline, CDR1 is SQVTM and CDR2 is ANQGSEA. The chain's CDR3 is CSVDREDGSIETQYF. CDR3 nucleotides: TGCAGCGTTGACCGGGAGGACGGGTCAATAGAGACCCAGTACTTC.

This chain uses TRBV6-1 with TRBJ2-3; D gene uncertain. Germline V gene data show CDR1 as MNHNS and CDR2 as SASEGT. The CDR3 loop spans 13 amino acids. V was trimmed by 4 bases and J by 2 bases, leaving 7 bases between them. The CDR3 loop reads CASSVRYTDTQYF. CDR3 DNA sequence: TGTGCCAGCAGTGTCCGGTACACAGATACGCAGTATTTT.

The chain is built from TRBV10-3 and TRBJ1-2; 7 bases fit TRBD1. From germline, CDR1 is ENHRY and CDR2 SYGVKD. The V segment lost 3 bases and the J segment 2 bases; nucleotides outside the gene matches: 3. The CDR3 has 14 amino acids. The CDR3 DNA is TGTGCCATCAGTGAACTGGGACAGAACTATGGCTACACCTTC. It encodes CAISELGQNYGYTF.

V usage is TRBV5-5 and J usage is TRBJ2-1, with TRBD1 matching 12 bases. The CDR3 is made up of 16 amino acids. Losses at the gene ends were 1 base for V and 4 bases for J; bases not matched to a gene: 3. Germline V gene sequence: CDR1 SGHKS, CDR2 YYEKEE (reference sequence). The CDR3 here is CASSLTGQGAYNEQFF. DNA for the CDR3: TGTGCCAGCAGCTTGACGGGACAGGGGGCTTACAATGAGCAGTTCTTC.

This chain uses TRBV18 with TRBJ1-2; 8 nucleotides line up with TRBD1. Germline-derived CDR1 and CDR2 are KGHSH and LQKENI. The CDR3 has 14 amino acids. The V and J ends lost 2 bases and 6 bases, in that order; junction bases with no gene match: 5. The CDR3 DNA is TGTGCCAGCTCACCATCGGACAGGGCGGATGGCTACACCTTC. It specifies CASSPSDRADGYTF.

The chain is built from TRBV6-1 and TRBJ1-4; 7 positions agree with TRBD1. The V gene's germline CDR1 is MNHNS and CDR2 SASEGT. The CDR3 contains 15 residues. V dropped 8 bases and J dropped 8; count of bases not matched to a gene: 14. This chain's CDR3 is CASALEGASIEKLFF. The CDR3 region has the DNA TGTGCCAGCGCTCTAGAGGGGGCAAGTATAGAAAAACTGTTTTTT.

This clone was detected only a few times. This is likely a read error, given that the CDR3 carries no conserved phenylalanine or tryptophan at its end. It is unclear where the CDR3 begins or ends on the DNA, so no DNA is shown, and the CDR3 is as TCRdb lists it. The chain employs TRBV4-1 and TRBJ2-7; TRBD1 is the table's D call and was not checked against the DNA. Germline lookup yields CDR1 MGHRA and CDR2 YSYEKL. 11 amino acids form the CDR3, both terminal residues included. The CDR3 reads CASSQADRVFL.

The J gene is TRBJ2-3, the V gene TRBV19; no clear D. This CDR3 is 14 amino acids long. V shed 10 bases and J shed 0 bases, with 14 bases lying between them. Germline lookup yields CDR1 LNHDA and CDR2 SQIVND (reference sequence). The chain's CDR3 is CATTEQPSTDTQYF. The CDR3 coding sequence is TGTGCCACCACGGAGCAGCCCAGCACAGATACGCAGTATTTT. Based on the CDR3 plus reference TRBV19 and TRBJ2-3, the full variable domain is DGGITQSPKYLFRKEGQNVTLSCEQNLNHDAMYWYRQDPGQGLRLIYYSQIVNDFQKGDIAEGYSVSREKKESFPLTVTSAQKNPTAFYLCATTEQPSTDTQYFGPGTRLTVL.

The rearrangement uses TRBV4-1 and TRBJ2-4, with D possibly matching TRBD1 (5 bases). Between the trimmed V and J ends, which lost 0 bases and 7 bases, there was a span of 10 bases. Per germline, CDR1 MGHRA and CDR2 YSYEKL. This CDR3 is 14 amino acids long. In DNA form, the CDR3 reads TGCGCCAGCAGCCAAGATCAAAGGGGTAACATTCAGTACTTC. This encodes CASSQDQRGNIQYF.

The chain couples TRBV4-2 to TRBJ2-7, with TRBD1 matching over 7 bases. The germline V gene has CDR1 LGHNA and CDR2 YNFKEQ. This CDR3 is built from 14 residues. The V and J ends lost 0 bases and 5 bases, in that order; junction bases with no gene match: 4. CDR3 sequence reads: CASSQDDRDHEQYF. In DNA form, the CDR3 reads TGTGCCAGCAGCCAAGATGACAGGGACCACGAGCAGTACTTC.

J is TRBJ2-7 and V is TRBV7-9; tentative D call: TRBD1 (5 bases). CDR3 size: 16 residues. Trimming removed 2 bases at V and 5 bases at J, with 19 bases between. The germline V gene encodes CDR1 SEHNR and CDR2 FQNEAQ (reference sequence). The CDR3 DNA reads as TGTGCCAGCAGCTTACCCACAGGAACCCTAGACCACGAGCAGTACTTC. It is translated as CASSLPTGTLDHEQYF.

The chain has TRBV4-2 and TRBJ1-2; 8 bases fit TRBD1. The germline V gene encodes CDR1 LGHNA and CDR2 YNFKEQ. With 7 bases clipped from V and 4 bases from J, the junction kept 14 bases outside the gene matches. The CDR3 is made up of 16 amino acids. This CDR3 is CASNRYRDRFVYGYTF. The CDR3, as DNA: TGTGCCAGCAACCGATACCGGGACAGGTTCGTCTATGGCTACACCTTC.

The V gene is TRBV2, the J gene TRBJ2-1; 7 bases are a match to TRBD2. With V trimmed by 8 bases and J by 2 bases, 6 bases remained unmatched. Germline CDR1 and CDR2: SNHLY and FYNNEI. The CDR3 is 14 amino acids. As DNA, the CDR3 is TGTGCCAGCGGCGGGAGAGGAACCTACAATGAGCAGTTCTTC. As protein: CASGGRGTYNEQFF.